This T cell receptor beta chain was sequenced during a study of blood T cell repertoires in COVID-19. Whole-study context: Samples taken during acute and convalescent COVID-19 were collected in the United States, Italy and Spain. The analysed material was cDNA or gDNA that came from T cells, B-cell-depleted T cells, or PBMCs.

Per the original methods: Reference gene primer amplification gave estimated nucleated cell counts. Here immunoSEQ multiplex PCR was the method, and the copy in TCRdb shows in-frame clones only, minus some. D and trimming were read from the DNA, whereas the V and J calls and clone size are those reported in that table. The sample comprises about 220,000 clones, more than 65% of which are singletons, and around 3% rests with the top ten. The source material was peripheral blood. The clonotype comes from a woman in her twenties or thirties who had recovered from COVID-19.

The CDR3 loop reads CASSLLPLNTNTGELFF. CDR3 coding DNA: TGCGCCAGCAGCCTCCTCCCACTAAATACGAACACCGGGGAGCTGTTTTTT. The chain carries TRBV5-1 and TRBJ2-2; D gene uncertain. Per germline, CDR1 SGHRS and CDR2 YFSETQ. V was trimmed by 4 bases and J by 0 bases, leaving 16 bases between them. This CDR3 comprises 17 residues.